The 10 T cell receptor beta chains below come from one sample, sequenced in a study of shared clonotypes between healthy human individuals. Profiling relied on immunoSEQ multiplex PCR, and the TCRdb table lists in-frame clones only, not all of them. This table has roughly 2.2 million clones, 85% to 95% appearing once. The sequenced material came from naive CD4+ T cells from PBMCs. Subset noted: CD45RA+ positively selected. These receptor sequences come from a man between 18 and 35 years old in good health. Some clones in this sample may be carry-over from other donors' samples.

The chain joins TRBV30 to TRBJ2-2; perhaps TRBD2 as D (5 bases). V was cut by 4 bases and J by 2 bases, with 20 bases left in between. Per germline, CDR1 GTSNPN and CDR2 SVGIG (reference sequence). The CDR3 has 17 amino acids. The CDR3 here is CAWIPRRLAQNTGELFF. The CDR3 DNA follows: TGTGCCTGGATTCCTCGACGGCTAGCACAAAACACCGGGGAGCTGTTTTTT.

This clone was recorded once. The chain carries TRBV6-1 and TRBJ1-1; D may be TRBD1 (6 bases). The CDR3 totals 15 residues. The germline V gene encodes CDR1 MNHNS and CDR2 SASEGT. V was pared by 3 bases and J by 10 bases, with 21 bases between. The CDR3 sequence is CASSDRGPTFSRAFF. The CDR3 coding sequence is TGTGCCAGCAGTGATCGGGGGCCGACGTTTTCAAGAGCTTTCTTT.

The chain uses TRBV19 and TRBJ1-3; D gene uncertain. Germline V gene sequence: CDR1 LNHDA, CDR2 SQIVND (reference sequence). CDR3 length: 11 amino acids. V lost 4 bases to trimming and J lost 6 bases, with 4 bases between them. The CDR3 DNA is TGTGCCAGTAGTACGAAAAACACCATATATTTT. This gives the protein CASSTKNTIYF.

The J gene is TRBJ1-3, the V gene TRBV29-1; no reliable D call. The CDR3 sequence is 12 residues long. Germline V gene sequence: CDR1 SQVTM, CDR2 ANQGSEA. Trimming removed 6 bases from V and 0 bases from J, with 6 bases in between. The CDR3 protein is CSVQYSGNTIYF. CDR3 coding DNA: TGCAGCGTACAGTACTCTGGAAACACCATATATTTT.

The chain has TRBV7-9 and TRBJ2-1; D not certain. CDR1 is SEHNR, CDR2 FQNEAQ, per germline (reference sequence). The CDR3 has 14 amino acids. V shed 1 base and J shed 3 bases, with 7 bases lying between them. The CDR3 reads CASSLGVSYNEQFF. The CDR3 DNA reads TGTGCCAGCAGCTTAGGGGTAAGCTACAATGAGCAGTTCTTC.

Only one count was recorded for this clone. The sample has other DNA sequences that encode this CDR3 too. The genes are TRBV5-1 and TRBJ2-6; no clear D gene. The CDR3 runs 14 residues. Looked up from germline, CDR1 is SGHRS and CDR2 is YFSETQ. V gave up 4 bases and J gave up 1 base, with 6 bases separating them. The CDR3 region is CASSPTSGANVLTF. In nucleotides, the CDR3 is TGCGCCAGCAGCCCTACGTCTGGGGCCAACGTCCTGACTTTC.

This clone was recorded once. The CDR3 nucleotides read TGTGCCAGCAGTGGAGGGTGGGAGACCCAGTACTTC. Translation gives CASSGGWETQYF. J is TRBJ2-5 and V is TRBV6-1; perhaps TRBD2 as D (5 bases). V gave up 4 bases and J gave up 5 bases, with 8 bases separating them. The CDR3 loop spans 12 amino acids. From germline, CDR1 is MNHNS and CDR2 SASEGT.

The chain employs TRBV28 and TRBJ1-2; 8 bases are a match to TRBD1. CDR1 and CDR2 from the germline V gene are MDHEN and SYDVKM. The CDR3 is made up of 15 amino acids. With V trimmed by 3 bases and J by 4 bases, 7 bases remained unmatched. The CDR3 DNA follows: TGTGCCAGCAGTTTTGGGGACAGGATTTTCTATGGCTACACCTTC. This translates into CASSFGDRIFYGYTF.

V usage is TRBV10-3 and J usage is TRBJ2-7, with D unclear. V was shortened by 4 bases and J by 4 bases, with 5 bases between the two germline ends. The CDR3 sequence is 11 residues long. Germline V gene data show CDR1 as ENHRY and CDR2 as SYGVKD. The CDR3 here is CAISGEYEQYF. In nucleotides, the CDR3 is TGTGCCATCAGTGGGGAATACGAGCAGTACTTC.

The chain recombines TRBV28 with TRBJ2-2, with TRBD2 matching 10 bases. Germline V gene sequence: CDR1 MDHEN, CDR2 SYDVKM. V shed 1 base, J shed 9 bases, and the junction held 5 bases outside the gene matches. The CDR3 extends over 15 amino acids. Here the CDR3 DNA reads TGTGCCAGCAGTTTATCCACTAGCGGGACAAGGGAGCTGTTTTTT. Translated: CASSLSTSGTRELFF.